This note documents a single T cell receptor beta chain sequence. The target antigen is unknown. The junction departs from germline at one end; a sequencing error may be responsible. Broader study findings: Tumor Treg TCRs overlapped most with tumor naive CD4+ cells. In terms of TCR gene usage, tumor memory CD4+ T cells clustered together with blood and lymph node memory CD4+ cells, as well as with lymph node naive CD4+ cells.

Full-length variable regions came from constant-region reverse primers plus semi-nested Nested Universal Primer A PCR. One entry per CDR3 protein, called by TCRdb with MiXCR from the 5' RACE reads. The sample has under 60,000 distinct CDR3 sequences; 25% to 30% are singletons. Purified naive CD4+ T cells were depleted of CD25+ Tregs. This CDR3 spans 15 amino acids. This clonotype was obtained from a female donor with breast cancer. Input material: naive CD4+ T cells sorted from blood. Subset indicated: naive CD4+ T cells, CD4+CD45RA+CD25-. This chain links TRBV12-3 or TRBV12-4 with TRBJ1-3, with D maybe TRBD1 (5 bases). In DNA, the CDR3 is TGTGCCAGCAGACCCACAGGAATCTCTGGAAATACCATATATTTT. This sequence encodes CASRPTGISGNTIYF.